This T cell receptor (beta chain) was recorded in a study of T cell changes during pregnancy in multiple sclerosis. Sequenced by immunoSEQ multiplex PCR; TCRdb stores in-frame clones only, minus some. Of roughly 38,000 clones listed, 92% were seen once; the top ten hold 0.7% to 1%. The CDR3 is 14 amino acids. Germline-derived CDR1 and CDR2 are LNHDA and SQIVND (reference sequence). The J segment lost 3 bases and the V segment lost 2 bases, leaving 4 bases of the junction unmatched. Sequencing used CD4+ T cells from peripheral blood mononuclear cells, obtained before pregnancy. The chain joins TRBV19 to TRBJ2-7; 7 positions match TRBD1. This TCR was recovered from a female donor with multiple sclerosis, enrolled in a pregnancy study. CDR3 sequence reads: CASSIWQGDYEQYF. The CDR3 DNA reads TGTGCCAGTAGTATATGGCAGGGGGACTACGAGCAGTACTTC.